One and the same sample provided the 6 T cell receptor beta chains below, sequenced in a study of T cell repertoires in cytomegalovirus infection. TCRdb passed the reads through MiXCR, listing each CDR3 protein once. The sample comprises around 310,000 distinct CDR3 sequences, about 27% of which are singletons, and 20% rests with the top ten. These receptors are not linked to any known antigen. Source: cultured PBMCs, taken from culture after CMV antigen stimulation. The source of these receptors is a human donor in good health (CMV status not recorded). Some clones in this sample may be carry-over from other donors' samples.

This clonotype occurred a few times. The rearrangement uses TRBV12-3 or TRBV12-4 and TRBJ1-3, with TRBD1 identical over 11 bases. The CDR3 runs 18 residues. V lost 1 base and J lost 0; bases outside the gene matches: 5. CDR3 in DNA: TGTGCCAGCAGTTTAGGGACAGGGGGCGAGGGCTCTGGAAACACCATATATTTT. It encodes CASSLGTGGEGSGNTIYF.

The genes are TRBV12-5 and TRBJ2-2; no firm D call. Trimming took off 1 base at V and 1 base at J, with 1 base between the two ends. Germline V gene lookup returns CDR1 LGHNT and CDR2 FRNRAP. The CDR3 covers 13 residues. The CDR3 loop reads CASGLENTGELFF. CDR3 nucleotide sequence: TGTGCTAGTGGTTTGGAGAACACCGGGGAGCTGTTTTTT.

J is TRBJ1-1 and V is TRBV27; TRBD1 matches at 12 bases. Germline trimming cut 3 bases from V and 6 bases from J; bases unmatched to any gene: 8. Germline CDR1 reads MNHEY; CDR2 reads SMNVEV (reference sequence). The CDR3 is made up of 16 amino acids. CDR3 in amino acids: CASSFVGDRGRAEAFF. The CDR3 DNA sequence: TGTGCCAGCAGTTTCGTGGGGGACAGGGGGCGCGCTGAAGCTTTCTTT.

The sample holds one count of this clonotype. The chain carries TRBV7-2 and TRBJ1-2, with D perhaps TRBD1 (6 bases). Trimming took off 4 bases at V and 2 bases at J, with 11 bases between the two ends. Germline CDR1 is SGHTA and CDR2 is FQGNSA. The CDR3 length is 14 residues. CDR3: CTSSSNRANYGYTF. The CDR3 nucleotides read TGTACCAGCAGCTCGAACAGGGCCAACTATGGCTACACCTTC.

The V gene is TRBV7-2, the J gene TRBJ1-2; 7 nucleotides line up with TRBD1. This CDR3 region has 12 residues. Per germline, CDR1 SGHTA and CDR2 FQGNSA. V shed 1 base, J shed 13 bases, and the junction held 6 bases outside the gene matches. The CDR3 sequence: CASSLGGQRSTF. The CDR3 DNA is TGTGCCAGCAGCTTAGGGGGACAGCGCAGCACCTTC.

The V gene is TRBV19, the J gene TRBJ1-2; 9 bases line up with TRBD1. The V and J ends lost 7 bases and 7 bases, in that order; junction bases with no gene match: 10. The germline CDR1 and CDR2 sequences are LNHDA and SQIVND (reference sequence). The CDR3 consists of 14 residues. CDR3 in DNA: TGTGCCAGTACTATCGAGGACAGGGGACCTGGCTACACCTTC. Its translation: CASTIEDRGPGYTF.